The subject of this entry is one T cell receptor (beta chain). The CDR3 is made up of 13 amino acids. The V and J ends lost 10 bases and 5 bases respectively, with 17 bases between them. Looked up from germline, CDR1 is MNHNS and CDR2 is SASEGT. This sample was included in a study of blood T cell repertoires in COVID-19. About the study: Acute and convalescent COVID-19 specimens originated in the United States, Italy and Spain.

In the original processing: The assay estimated nucleated cells by amplifying reference gene primers. Sequencing used immunoSEQ multiplex PCR; TCRdb keeps in-frame clones, though not all of them. V and J calls and clone size follow that table, whereas D and trimming were derived from the DNA. The sample yields around 70,000 clones, around 83% seen once. The origin of this receptor is a man between 50 and 59 years old with acute or convalescent COVID-19. V and J are TRBV6-1 and TRBJ2-5; D is perhaps TRBD2 (6 bases). Material for sequencing was peripheral blood. CDR3 amino acids: CATVAGLGETQYF. For the CDR3, the DNA is TGTGCCACCGTTGCGGGGTTGGGGGAGACCCAGTACTTC.